Below, 9 T cell receptor beta chains from the same sample are listed, as sequenced in a study of blood T cell repertoires in COVID-19 (dated by TCRdb to 2020 to 2022). The library was obtained by the immunoSEQ multiplex PCR assay. The table was pulled from immuneACCESS by TCRdb, which kept in-frame rearrangements only. Such tables lose some clones; where checked, under half of the loss comes from unresolved V genes, and the rest has no known cause. The table for this sample lists tens of thousands of clones; more than 70% of them were counted only once. The top ten constitute under 6% of the sample. Sequencing was performed on peripheral blood. All receptors come from a man older than 75 with acute or convalescent COVID-19.

The chain is built from TRBV5-4 and TRBJ2-2, with D possibly being TRBD2 (6 bases). V lost 3 bases and J 1 base, leaving 13 bases between the germline ends. The CDR3 runs 16 residues. Germline assignment: CDR1 SGHNT and CDR2 YYREEE (reference sequence). Written as DNA, the CDR3 is TGTGCCAGCAGCTCCTCCACGGGAGTGAACACCGGGGAGCTGTTTTTT. It translates to CASSSSTGVNTGELFF.

This clone was seen a handful of times. The chain joins TRBV7-2 to TRBJ2-6; TRBD2 might be the D (6 bases). The CDR3 extends over 16 amino acids. Trimming removed 1 base at V and 2 bases at J, with 9 bases between. Germline V gene data show CDR1 as SGHTA and CDR2 as FQGNSA. The chain's CDR3 is CASSLGPGAGANVLTF. The CDR3 bases are TGTGCCAGCAGCTTAGGGCCGGGGGCTGGGGCCAACGTCCTGACTTTC.

This chain uses TRBV7-8 with TRBJ2-3, with 8 positions matching TRBD2. Looked up from germline, CDR1 is SGHVS and CDR2 is FQNEAQ. With V trimmed by 2 bases and J by 3 bases, 16 bases remained unmatched. This CDR3 contains 19 residues. CDR3 region: CASSLRGGRWVIRTDTQYF. In nucleotides, the CDR3 is TGTGCCAGCAGCTTACGGGGGGGCCGTTGGGTAATCAGGACAGATACGCAGTATTTT. Full variable domain (outside the CDR3, taken from reference TRBV7-8 and TRBJ2-3): GAGVSQSPRYKVAKRGQDVALRCDPISGHVSLFWYQQALGQGPEFLTYFQNEAQLDKSGLPSDRFFAERPEGSVSTLKIQRTQQEDSAVYLCASSLRGGRWVIRTDTQYFGPGTRLTVL.

The V call is TRBV6-5, the J call TRBJ2-3, with 8 bases lining up with TRBD2. Germline V lookup: CDR1 MNHEY, CDR2 SVGAGI. Trimming cost V 2 bases and J 4 bases; bases outside gene matches: 5. This CDR3 has 15 amino acids. Here the CDR3 DNA reads TGTGCCAGCAGTTACGGCAGCGGGGGTCCAGATACGCAGTATTTT. Translation gives CASSYGSGGPDTQYF.

The chain couples TRBV6-2 or TRBV6-3 to TRBJ1-1; TRBD1 agrees at 8 bases. The CDR3 runs to 15 residues. Germline CDR1 reads MNHEY; CDR2 reads SVGEGT. V shed 3 bases and J 2 bases; nucleotides not matched to a gene: 5. The CDR3 coding sequence is TGTGCCAGCAGTTATGGGGACAGGAGAAACACTGAAGCTTTCTTT. It translates to CASSYGDRRNTEAFF.

This rearrangement joins TRBV24-1 to TRBJ2-2; 10 bases are a match to TRBD1. Trimming took 7 bases from V and 1 from J; bases not matched to a gene: 2. The CDR3 totals 15 residues. Germline CDR1 reads KGHDR; CDR2 reads SFDVKD. CDR3 protein: CATRGQGVNTGELFF. The CDR3 DNA follows: TGTGCCACCAGAGGACAGGGGGTGAACACCGGGGAGCTGTTTTTT.

This chain connects TRBV18 to TRBJ2-7; TRBD1 is a possible D gene (6 bases). This CDR3 is built from 16 residues. CDR1 is KGHSH, CDR2 LQKENI, per germline. V lost 0 bases, J lost 0 bases, and 12 bases lay in between. The CDR3, as DNA: TGTGCCAGCTCACCACCGGAGCAGGGGACCTCCTACGAGCAGTACTTC. This encodes CASSPPEQGTSYEQYF.

In its sample, this clone was seen once. The chain links TRBV3-1 (or the pseudogene TRBV3-2) to TRBJ1-1, with D uncertain. Germline V gives CDR1 LGHDT, CDR2 YNNKEL (reference sequence). Trimming pared 0 bases from V and 5 bases from J, leaving 13 bases between. CDR3 length: 15 amino acids. Here the CDR3 DNA reads TGTGCCAGCAGCCAAGAAGGCGGCGGGCGAACTGAAGCTTTCTTT. Translating it yields CASSQEGGGRTEAFF.

The chain links TRBV7-9 to TRBJ2-3; 9 bases map to TRBD2. Germline V lookup: CDR1 SEHNR, CDR2 FQNEAQ (reference sequence). There are 14 residues in the CDR3. V dropped 5 bases and J dropped 6; count of bases not matched to a gene: 6. The CDR3 loop reads CASSAGLAGDTQYF. In DNA, the CDR3 is TGTGCCAGCAGCGCGGGGCTAGCGGGGGATACGCAGTATTTT.